A single sample gave rise to the 19 T cell receptor beta chains below, sequenced in a study of cytomegalovirus exposure and HLA in healthy donors. 13 Jbeta primers and 60 Vbeta primers were used for the PCR. Some clones are missing from TCRdb's copy, which holds only in-frame ones; the method was immunoSEQ multiplex PCR. The sample has approximately 190,000 clones, over 70% seen once. Sequenced input: PBMCs. The receptors here all came from a man aged 25-45 years in good health and CMV-seronegative.

The chain has TRBV27 and TRBJ1-3; weak D call: TRBD1 (5 bases). CDR1 and CDR2 from the germline V gene are MNHEY and SMNVEV (reference sequence). The CDR3 is 13 amino acids. V was shortened by 3 bases and J by 4 bases, with 7 bases between the two germline ends. In DNA form, the CDR3 reads TGTGCCAGCAGTTTGACAGTCGGAAACACCATATATTTT. Translating it yields CASSLTVGNTIYF.

The rearrangement links TRBV27 to TRBJ1-5; D call uncertain. CDR1 is MNHEY, CDR2 SMNVEV, per germline (reference sequence). V lost 0 bases to trimming and J lost 6 bases, with 6 bases between them. The CDR3 is 13 residues long. CDR3 in DNA: TGTGCCAGCAGTTTATCCCGACTTCAGCCCCAGCATTTT. Amino acids: CASSLSRLQPQHF.

The rearrangement links TRBV7-8 to TRBJ2-7; no clear D. Looked up from germline, CDR1 is SGHVS and CDR2 is FQNEAQ. The germline V and J ends were trimmed by 3 bases and 5 bases, with 5 bases remaining between them. CDR3 length: 11 residues. The CDR3 DNA sequence: TGTGCCAGCAGCTTTGCGAACGAGCAGTACTTC. Its protein product is CASSFANEQYF.

The chain carries TRBV10-2 and TRBJ1-1; no clear D. V shed 0 bases and J shed 11 bases, with 16 bases lying between them. Germline CDR1 is WSHSY and CDR2 is SAAADI. The CDR3 runs 14 residues. Here the CDR3 reads CASSESAVQRQAFF. The DNA of the CDR3 is TGCGCCAGCAGTGAGTCAGCGGTACAGAGGCAGGCTTTCTTT.

The CDR3 DNA reads TGTGCCAGCAGAAGCGAACTTACTAACTATGGCTACACCTTC. Translated, it gives CASRSELTNYGYTF. This chain links TRBV2 with TRBJ1-2; D not certain. From germline, CDR1 is SNHLY and CDR2 FYNNEI. CDR3 length: 14 residues. With 6 bases removed from V and 0 bases from J, the gap between germline ends came to 11 bases.

This chain joins TRBV6-1 and TRBJ1-5, with D unclear. Per germline, CDR1 MNHNS and CDR2 SASEGT. CDR3 length: 15 residues. V was cut by 5 bases and J by 5 bases, with 16 bases left in between. The CDR3 here is CASSLPGRLYQPQHF. The CDR3 bases are TGTGCCAGCAGTCTTCCAGGTAGGCTTTATCAGCCCCAGCATTTT.

The rearrangement joins TRBV9 to TRBJ1-6; D is undetermined. V lost 4 bases, J lost 7 bases, and 15 bases lay in between. Germline V gene lookup returns CDR1 SGDLS and CDR2 YYNGEE. This CDR3 comprises 15 residues. The chain's CDR3 is CASSPIRVPNSPLHF. The DNA for the CDR3 is TGTGCCAGCAGCCCTATCCGGGTCCCAAATTCACCCCTCCACTTT.

The CDR3 DNA follows: TGTGCCAGCCTCCGAGCCGGGAGGCAGAGTGGCTACACCTTC. This codes for CASLRAGRQSGYTF. The chain carries TRBV25-1 and TRBJ1-2; D is ambiguous. Germline V gene lookup returns CDR1 MGHDK and CDR2 SYGVNS. The CDR3 runs 14 residues. V was pared by 8 bases and J by 7 bases, with 20 bases between.

The rearrangement uses TRBV2 and TRBJ2-7; D might be TRBD1 (6 bases). This CDR3 comprises 13 residues. V dropped 2 bases and J dropped 5 bases, with 10 bases sitting between them. CDR1 SNHLY and CDR2 FYNNEI come from the germline V gene. The CDR3 DNA is TGTGCCAGCAGTGAATCATCAGGGGACGAGCAGTACTTC. It is translated as CASSESSGDEQYF. Full variable domain (remainder filled in from reference TRBV2 and TRBJ2-7): EPEVTQTPSHQVTQMGQEVILRCVPISNHLYFYWYRQILGQKVEFLVSFYNNEISEKSEIFDDQFSVERPDGSNFTLKIRSTKLEDSAMYFCASSESSGDEQYFGPGTRLTVT.

This chain connects TRBV5-1 to TRBJ2-5; 16 nucleotides align to TRBD2. Germline trimming cut 4 bases from V and 5 bases from J; bases unmatched to any gene: 5. Germline loops: CDR1 SGHRS, CDR2 YFSETQ. CDR3 length: 16 residues. This chain's CDR3 is CASSPGTSGGDETQYF. CDR3 sequence (DNA): TGCGCCAGCAGCCCCGGGACTAGCGGGGGGGACGAGACCCAGTACTTC.

The chain employs TRBV4-3 and TRBJ2-2; 9 positions match TRBD1. The CDR3 spans 15 residues. Germline V gene sequence: CDR1 LGHNA, CDR2 YSLEER. With 6 bases clipped from V and 4 bases from J, the junction kept 6 bases outside the gene matches. The CDR3 DNA reads as TGCGCCAGCAGGCCCGGGACAGGGTCCACCGGGGAGCTGTTTTTT. Translating gives CASRPGTGSTGELFF.

Notes on this clone: This same CDR3 is encoded by further DNA sequences in the sample. This rearrangement joins TRBV5-1 to TRBJ2-1; D is undetermined. Germline lookup yields CDR1 SGHRS and CDR2 YFSETQ. V shed 0 bases and J shed 7 bases, with 8 bases lying between them. CDR3 length equals 13 residues. The CDR3 region has the DNA TGCGCCAGCAGCTTGGTAGTCGGGAATGAGCAGTTCTTC. It is translated as CASSLVVGNEQFF.

The chain joins TRBV4-1 to TRBJ2-1; 11 bases fit TRBD2. Germline CDR1 MGHRA, CDR2 YSYEKL. CDR3 length: 17 amino acids. The V and J ends lost 4 bases and 5 bases, in that order; junction bases with no gene match: 10. The CDR3 is CASSLYLTSGADNEQFF. In DNA form, the CDR3 reads TGCGCCAGCAGCCTTTACTTGACTAGCGGGGCTGACAATGAGCAGTTCTTC.

The genes are TRBV6-5 and TRBJ2-3, with TRBD2 matching over 9 bases. The CDR3 is made up of 16 amino acids. V lost 4 bases to trimming and J lost 4 bases; unmatched junction nucleotides: 9. Germline assignment: CDR1 MNHEY and CDR2 SVGAGI. The CDR3 region is CASSSFSGSGADTQYF. For the CDR3, the DNA is TGTGCCAGCAGTTCCTTTAGCGGGAGTGGAGCAGATACGCAGTATTTT.

The rearrangement uses TRBV18 and TRBJ2-1; 8 bases align to TRBD2. Trimming took 1 base from V and 6 from J; bases not matched to a gene: 5. The CDR3 runs 15 residues. Germline values: CDR1 KGHSH, CDR2 LQKENI. CDR3 sequence: CASSPLTSALNEQFF. The CDR3 DNA reads as TGTGCCAGCTCACCACTGACTAGCGCCCTCAATGAGCAGTTCTTC. Full variable domain (outside the CDR3, taken from reference TRBV18 and TRBJ2-1): NAGVMQNPRHLVRRRGQEARLRCSPMKGHSHVYWYRQLPEEGLKFMVYLQKENIIDESGMPKERFSAEFPKEGPSILRIQQVVRGDSAAYFCASSPLTSALNEQFFGPGTRLTVL.

V usage is TRBV7-8 and J usage is TRBJ2-2, with 8 bases that match TRBD1. The CDR3 has 15 amino acids. J gave up 6 bases and V 2 bases, and 5 bases lay outside the gene matches. CDR1 is SGHVS, CDR2 FQNEAQ, per germline. The CDR3 nucleotides read TGTGCCAGCAGCTTATCGACAGGGGCATCCGGGGAGCTGTTTTTT. Translating it yields CASSLSTGASGELFF.

CDR3 bases: TGTGCCAGTCCTATACTGGGGGGGACAGGGGGGCCTGGGGCCAACGTCCTGACTTTC. Translation: CASPILGGTGGPGANVLTF. The chain recombines TRBV19 with TRBJ2-6; 11 bases are a match to TRBD1. The CDR3 is 19 amino acids. The V and J ends lost 8 bases and 2 bases, in that order; junction bases with no gene match: 14. Per the germline V gene, CDR1 is LNHDA and CDR2 is SQIVND (reference sequence).

This clone was observed once. The V call is TRBV2, the J call TRBJ2-2; possible D gene TRBD2, 5 bases. The CDR3 has 12 residues. Germline CDR1 SNHLY, CDR2 FYNNEI. Deletions cut 5 bases from V and 5 bases from J, with 6 bases between. CDR3 residues: CASSTGTGELFF. The CDR3 DNA reads as TGTGCCAGCAGTACGGGAACCGGGGAGCTGTTTTTT.

There are a few counts of this clone. This sequence joins TRBV6-5 and TRBJ2-5, with a tentative D call TRBD2 (7 bases). Trimming cost V 8 bases and J 5 bases, with 18 bases left between them. There are 14 residues in the CDR3. Per germline, CDR1 MNHEY and CDR2 SVGAGI. The CDR3 coding sequence is TGTGCCAGCGGCTCCTCCGGGGGGCGGGAGACCCAGTACTTC. This encodes CASGSSGGRETQYF.